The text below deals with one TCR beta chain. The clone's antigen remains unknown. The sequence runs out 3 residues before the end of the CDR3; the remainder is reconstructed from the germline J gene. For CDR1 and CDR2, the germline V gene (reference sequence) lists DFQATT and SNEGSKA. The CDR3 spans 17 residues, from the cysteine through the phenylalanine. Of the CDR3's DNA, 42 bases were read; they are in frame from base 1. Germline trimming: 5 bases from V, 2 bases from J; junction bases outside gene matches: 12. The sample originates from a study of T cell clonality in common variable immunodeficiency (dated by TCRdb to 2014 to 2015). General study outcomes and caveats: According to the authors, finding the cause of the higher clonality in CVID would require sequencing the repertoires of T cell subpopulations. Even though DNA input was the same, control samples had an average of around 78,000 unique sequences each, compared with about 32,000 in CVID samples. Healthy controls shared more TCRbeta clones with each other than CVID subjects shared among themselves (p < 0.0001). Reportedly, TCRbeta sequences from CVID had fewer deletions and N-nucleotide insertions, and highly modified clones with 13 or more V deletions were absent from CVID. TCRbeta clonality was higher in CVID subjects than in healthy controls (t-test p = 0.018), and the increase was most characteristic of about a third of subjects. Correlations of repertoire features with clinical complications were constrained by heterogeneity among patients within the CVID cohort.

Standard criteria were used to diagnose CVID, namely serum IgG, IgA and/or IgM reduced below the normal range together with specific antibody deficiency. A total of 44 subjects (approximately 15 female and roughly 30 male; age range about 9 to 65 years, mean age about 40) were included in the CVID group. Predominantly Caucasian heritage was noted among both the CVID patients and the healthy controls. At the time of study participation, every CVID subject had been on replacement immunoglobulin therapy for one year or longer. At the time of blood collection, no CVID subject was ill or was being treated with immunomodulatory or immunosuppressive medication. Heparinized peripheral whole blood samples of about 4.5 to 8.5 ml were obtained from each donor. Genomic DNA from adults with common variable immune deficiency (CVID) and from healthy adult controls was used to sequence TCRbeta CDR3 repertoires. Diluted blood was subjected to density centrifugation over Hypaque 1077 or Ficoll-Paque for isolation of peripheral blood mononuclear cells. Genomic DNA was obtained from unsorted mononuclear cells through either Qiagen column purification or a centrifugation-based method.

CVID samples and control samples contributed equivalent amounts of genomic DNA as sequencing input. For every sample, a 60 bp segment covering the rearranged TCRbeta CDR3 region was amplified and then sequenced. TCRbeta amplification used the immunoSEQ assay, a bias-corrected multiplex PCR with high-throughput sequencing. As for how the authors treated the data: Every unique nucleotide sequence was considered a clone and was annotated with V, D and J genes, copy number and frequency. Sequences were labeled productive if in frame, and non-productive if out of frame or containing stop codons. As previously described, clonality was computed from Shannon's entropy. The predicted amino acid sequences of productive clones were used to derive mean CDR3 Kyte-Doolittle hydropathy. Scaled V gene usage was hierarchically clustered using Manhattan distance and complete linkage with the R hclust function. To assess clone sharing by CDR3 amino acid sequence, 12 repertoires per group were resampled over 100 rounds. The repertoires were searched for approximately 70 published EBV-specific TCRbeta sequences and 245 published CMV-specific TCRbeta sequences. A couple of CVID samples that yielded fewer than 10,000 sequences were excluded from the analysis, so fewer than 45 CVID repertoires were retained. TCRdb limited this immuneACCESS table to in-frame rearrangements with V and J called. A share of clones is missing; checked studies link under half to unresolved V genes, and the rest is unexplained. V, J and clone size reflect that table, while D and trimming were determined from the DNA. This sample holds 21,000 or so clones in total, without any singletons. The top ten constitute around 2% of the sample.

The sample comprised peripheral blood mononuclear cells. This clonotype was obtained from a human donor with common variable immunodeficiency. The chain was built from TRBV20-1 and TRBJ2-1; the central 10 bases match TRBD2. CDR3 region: CSAPTGFSGGAYNEQFF. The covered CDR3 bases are TGCAGTGCTCCTACCGGCTTCAGCGGGGGGGCCTACAATGAG.